This note documents a single T cell receptor (beta chain) sequence. The antigen is not known. Other DNA sequences in this sample translate to the same CDR3. In germline, CDR1 is GTSNPN, CDR2 SVGIG (reference sequence). The CDR3 has 11 amino acids. V was trimmed by 0 bases and J by 5 bases, leaving 4 bases between them. The source of the sample is a study of shared clonotypes between healthy human individuals. Study information: The study enrolled two women and a few men aged 18 to 49. Study outcomes and limitations: The genetic and exposure-history diversity represented was limited by few donors. Generally, naive subsets came out with larger estimated richness than memory subsets.

Genomic DNA belonging to each subset was distributed in equal measure over several immunoSEQ plates. Profiled with immunoSEQ multiplex PCR; TCRdb holds only in-frame clones, not every one. The top ten hold roughly 0.13% of the sample, which has millions of clones, 95% seen once. The sequenced sample consisted of naive CD4+ T cells sorted from blood. As to subset: CD45RA+ positively selected. The origin of this receptor is a man aged 18 to 29 in good health. The chain combines TRBV30 with TRBJ2-5; the D is unclear. CDR3 sequence (DNA): TGTGCCTGGAGTGTACCTGAGACCCAGTACTTC. This encodes CAWSVPETQYF.